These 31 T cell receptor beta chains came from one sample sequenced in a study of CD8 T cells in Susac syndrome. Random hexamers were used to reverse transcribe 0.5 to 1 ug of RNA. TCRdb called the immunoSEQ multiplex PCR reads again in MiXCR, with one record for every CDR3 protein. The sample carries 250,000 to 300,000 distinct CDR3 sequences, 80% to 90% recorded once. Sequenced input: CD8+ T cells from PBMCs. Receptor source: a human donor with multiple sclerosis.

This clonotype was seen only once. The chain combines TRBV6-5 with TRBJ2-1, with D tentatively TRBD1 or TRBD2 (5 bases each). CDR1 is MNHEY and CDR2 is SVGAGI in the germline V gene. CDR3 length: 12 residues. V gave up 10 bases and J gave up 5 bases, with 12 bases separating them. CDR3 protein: CAIRDPNNEQFF. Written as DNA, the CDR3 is TGTGCCATAAGGGACCCTAACAATGAGCAGTTCTTC.

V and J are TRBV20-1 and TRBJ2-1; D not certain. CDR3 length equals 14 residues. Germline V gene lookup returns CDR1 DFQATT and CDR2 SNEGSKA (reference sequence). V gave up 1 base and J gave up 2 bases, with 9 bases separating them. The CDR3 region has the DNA TGCAGTGCTAGAGGTGGCGGTCCCTACAATGAGCAGTTCTTC. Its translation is CSARGGGPYNEQFF.

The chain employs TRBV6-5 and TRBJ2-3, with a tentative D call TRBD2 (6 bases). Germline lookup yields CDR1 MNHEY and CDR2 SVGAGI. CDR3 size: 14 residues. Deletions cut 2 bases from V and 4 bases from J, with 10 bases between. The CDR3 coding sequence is TGTGCCAGCAGTTACGTGGAGGGTCCAGATACGCAGTATTTT. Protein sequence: CASSYVEGPDTQYF.

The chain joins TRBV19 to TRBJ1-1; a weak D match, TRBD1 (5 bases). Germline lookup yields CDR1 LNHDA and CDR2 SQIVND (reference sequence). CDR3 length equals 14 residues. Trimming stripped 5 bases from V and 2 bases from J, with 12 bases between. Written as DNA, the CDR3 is TGTGCCAGTAGTCTCGGACACACTAACACTGAAGCTTTCTTT. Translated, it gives CASSLGHTNTEAFF.

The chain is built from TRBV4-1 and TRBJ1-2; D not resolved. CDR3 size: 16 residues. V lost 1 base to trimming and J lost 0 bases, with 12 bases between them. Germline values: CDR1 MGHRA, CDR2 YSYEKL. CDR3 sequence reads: CASSQVLAATNYGYTF. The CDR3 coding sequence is TGCGCCAGCAGCCAAGTTCTGGCGGCGACTAACTATGGCTACACCTTC.

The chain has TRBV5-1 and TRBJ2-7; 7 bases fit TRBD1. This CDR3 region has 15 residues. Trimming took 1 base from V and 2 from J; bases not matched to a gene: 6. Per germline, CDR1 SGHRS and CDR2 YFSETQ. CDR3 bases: TGCGCCAGCAGCTTGCGCCGGGACAGAGCCTACGAGCAGTACTTC. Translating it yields CASSLRRDRAYEQYF.

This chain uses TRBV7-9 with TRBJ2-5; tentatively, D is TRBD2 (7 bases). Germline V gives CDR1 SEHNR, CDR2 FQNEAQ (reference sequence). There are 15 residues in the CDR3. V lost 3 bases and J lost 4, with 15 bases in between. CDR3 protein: CASSFRIRGAETQYF. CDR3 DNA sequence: TGTGCCAGCAGCTTCCGAATCCGGGGGGCAGAGACCCAGTACTTC.

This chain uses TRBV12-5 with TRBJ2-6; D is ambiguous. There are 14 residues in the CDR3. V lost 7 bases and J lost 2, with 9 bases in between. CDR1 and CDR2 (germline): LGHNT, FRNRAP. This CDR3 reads CASVLGAGANVLTF. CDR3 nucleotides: TGTGCTAGTGTCCTTGGAGCTGGGGCCAACGTCCTGACTTTC. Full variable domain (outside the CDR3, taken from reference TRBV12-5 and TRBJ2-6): DARVTQTPRHKVTEMGQEVTMRCQPILGHNTVFWYRQTMMQGLELLAYFRNRAPLDDSGMPKDRFSAEMPDATLATLKIQPSEPRDSAVYFCASVLGAGANVLTFGAGSRLTVL.

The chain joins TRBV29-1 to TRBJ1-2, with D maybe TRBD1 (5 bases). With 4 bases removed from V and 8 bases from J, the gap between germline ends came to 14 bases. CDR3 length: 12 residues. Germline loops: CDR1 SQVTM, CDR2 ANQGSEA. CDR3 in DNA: TGCAGCGTTGGCAGGGCAGGGAAGGGCTACACCTTC. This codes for CSVGRAGKGYTF.

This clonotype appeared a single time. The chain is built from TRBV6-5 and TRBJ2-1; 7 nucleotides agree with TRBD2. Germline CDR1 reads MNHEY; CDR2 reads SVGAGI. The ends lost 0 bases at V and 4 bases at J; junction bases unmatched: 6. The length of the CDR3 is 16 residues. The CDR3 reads CASSYSAGERYNEQFF. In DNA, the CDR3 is TGTGCCAGCAGTTACTCGGCGGGAGAGAGGTACAATGAGCAGTTCTTC.

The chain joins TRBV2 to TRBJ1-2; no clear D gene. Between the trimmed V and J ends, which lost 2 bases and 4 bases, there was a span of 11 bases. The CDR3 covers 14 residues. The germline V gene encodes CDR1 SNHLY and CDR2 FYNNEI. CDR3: CASSEWGGVYGYTF. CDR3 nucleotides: TGTGCCAGCAGTGAATGGGGTGGGGTCTATGGCTACACCTTC.

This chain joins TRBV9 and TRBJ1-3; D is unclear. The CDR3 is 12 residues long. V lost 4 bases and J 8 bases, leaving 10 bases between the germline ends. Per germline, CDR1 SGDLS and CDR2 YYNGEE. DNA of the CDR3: TGTGCCAGCAGCTCGTCGTCCTACACCATATATTTT. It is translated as CASSSSSYTIYF. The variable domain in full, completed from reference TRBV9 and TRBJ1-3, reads DSGVTQTPKHLITATGQRVTLRCSPRSGDLSVYWYQQSLDQGLQFLIQYYNGEERAKGNILERFSAQQFPDLHSELNLSSLELGDSALYFCASSSSSYTIYFGEGSWLTVV.

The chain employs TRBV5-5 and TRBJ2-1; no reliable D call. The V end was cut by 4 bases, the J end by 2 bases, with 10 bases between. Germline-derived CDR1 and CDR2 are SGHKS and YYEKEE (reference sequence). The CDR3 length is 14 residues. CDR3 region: CASSPRQTYNEQFF. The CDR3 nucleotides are TGTGCCAGCAGCCCCAGGCAGACCTACAATGAGCAGTTCTTC.

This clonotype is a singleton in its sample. CDR3 in amino acids: CASSYWGGRDTEAFF. CDR3 DNA sequence: TGTGCCAGCAGTTATTGGGGCGGACGGGACACTGAAGCTTTCTTT. The chain employs TRBV6-2 or TRBV6-3 and TRBJ1-1, with D possibly TRBD1 on 5 matching bases. CDR1 and CDR2 from the germline V gene are MNHEY and SVGEGT. V shed 3 bases and J shed 3 bases, with 14 bases lying between them. This CDR3 has 15 amino acids.

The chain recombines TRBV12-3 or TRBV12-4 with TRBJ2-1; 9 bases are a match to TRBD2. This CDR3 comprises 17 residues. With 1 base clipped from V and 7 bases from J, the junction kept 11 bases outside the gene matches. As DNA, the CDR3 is TGTGCCAGCAGTTTAGATCCCTCGCGGGAGGGCCGAAATGAGCAGTTCTTC. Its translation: CASSLDPSREGRNEQFF.

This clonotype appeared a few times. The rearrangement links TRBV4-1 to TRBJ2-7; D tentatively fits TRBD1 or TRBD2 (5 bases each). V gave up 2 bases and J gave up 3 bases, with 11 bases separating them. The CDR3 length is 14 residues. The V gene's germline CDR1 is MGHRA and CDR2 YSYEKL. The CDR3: CASSQNRGDYEQYF. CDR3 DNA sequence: TGCGCCAGCAGCCAAAACAGAGGGGACTACGAGCAGTACTTC.

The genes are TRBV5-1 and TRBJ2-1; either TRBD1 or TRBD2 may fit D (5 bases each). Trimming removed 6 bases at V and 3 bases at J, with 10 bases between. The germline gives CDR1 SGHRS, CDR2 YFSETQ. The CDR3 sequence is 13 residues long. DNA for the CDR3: TGCGCCAGCACAGGGAGTAACTACAATGAGCAGTTCTTC. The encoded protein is CASTGSNYNEQFF.

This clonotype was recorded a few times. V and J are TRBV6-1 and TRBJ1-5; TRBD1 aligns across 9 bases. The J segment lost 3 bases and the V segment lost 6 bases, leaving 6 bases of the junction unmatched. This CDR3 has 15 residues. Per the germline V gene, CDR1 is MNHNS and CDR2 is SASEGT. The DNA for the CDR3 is TGTGCCAGCAGCCCGGGACAGGGCTACAATCAGCCCCAGCATTTT. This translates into CASSPGQGYNQPQHF.

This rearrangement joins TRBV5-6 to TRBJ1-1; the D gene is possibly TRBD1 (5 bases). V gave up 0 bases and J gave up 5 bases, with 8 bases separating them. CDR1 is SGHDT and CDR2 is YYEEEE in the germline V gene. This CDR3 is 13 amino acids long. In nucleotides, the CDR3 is TGTGCCAGCAGCTTGGTTGAGGGGACTGAAGCTTTCTTT. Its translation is CASSLVEGTEAFF.

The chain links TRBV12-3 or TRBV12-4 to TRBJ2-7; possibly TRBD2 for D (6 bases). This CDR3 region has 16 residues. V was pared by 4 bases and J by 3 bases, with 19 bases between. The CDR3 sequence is CASSSPSAQGLYEQYF. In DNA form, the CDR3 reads TGTGCCAGCAGTTCCCCTAGCGCCCAGGGCCTCTACGAGCAGTACTTC.

Here the CDR3 reads CSARVGGRAANEQFF. The DNA of the CDR3 is TGCAGTGCTAGGGTAGGGGGGAGGGCCGCAAATGAGCAGTTCTTC. This chain connects TRBV20-1 to TRBJ2-1; possible D gene TRBD2, 7 bases. Trimming took off 3 bases at V and 7 bases at J, with 19 bases between the two ends. Germline assignment: CDR1 DFQATT and CDR2 SNEGSKA (reference sequence). This CDR3 region has 15 residues.

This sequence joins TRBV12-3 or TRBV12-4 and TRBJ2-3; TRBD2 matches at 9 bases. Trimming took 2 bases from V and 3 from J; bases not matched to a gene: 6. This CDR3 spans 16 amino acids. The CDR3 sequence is CASSLRGSGSTDTQYF. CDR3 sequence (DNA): TGTGCCAGCAGTTTAAGGGGTAGCGGGAGTACAGATACGCAGTATTTT.

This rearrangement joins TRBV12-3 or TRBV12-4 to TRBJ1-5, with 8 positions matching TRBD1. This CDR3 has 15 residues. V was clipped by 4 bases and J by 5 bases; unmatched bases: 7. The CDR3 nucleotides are TGTGCCAGCAGTTCCGTGGACAGGGAACATCAGCCCCAGCATTTT. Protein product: CASSSVDREHQPQHF.

CDR3 in amino acids: CATSIAGSNEQFF. CDR3 nucleotide sequence: TGTGCCACCAGTATAGCGGGGTCCAATGAGCAGTTCTTC. The chain employs TRBV24-1 and TRBJ2-1, with TRBD2 matching over 8 bases. Germline V lookup: CDR1 KGHDR, CDR2 SFDVKD. The CDR3 length is 13 residues. V gave up 6 bases and J gave up 6 bases; unmatched junction bases: 3.

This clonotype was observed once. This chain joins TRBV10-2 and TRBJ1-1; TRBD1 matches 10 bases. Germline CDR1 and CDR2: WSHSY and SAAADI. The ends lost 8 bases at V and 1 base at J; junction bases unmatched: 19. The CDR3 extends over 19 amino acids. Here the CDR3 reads CASWGDRGRGSFSNTEAFF. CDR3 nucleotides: TGCGCCAGCTGGGGAGACAGGGGGCGCGGATCCTTCTCGAACACTGAAGCTTTCTTT.

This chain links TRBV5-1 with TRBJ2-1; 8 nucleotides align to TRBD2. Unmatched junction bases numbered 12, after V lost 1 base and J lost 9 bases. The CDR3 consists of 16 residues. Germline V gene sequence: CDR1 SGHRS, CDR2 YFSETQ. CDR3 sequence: CASSLKTSETQTEQFF. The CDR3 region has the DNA TGCGCCAGCAGCTTGAAGACTAGCGAAACCCAAACTGAGCAGTTCTTC.

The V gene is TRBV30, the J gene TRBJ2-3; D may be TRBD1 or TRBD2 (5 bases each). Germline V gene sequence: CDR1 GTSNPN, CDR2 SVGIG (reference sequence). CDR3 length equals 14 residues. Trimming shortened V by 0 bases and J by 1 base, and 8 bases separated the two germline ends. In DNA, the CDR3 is TGTGCCTGGAGTGTACTGGGGGGCACAGATACGCAGTATTTT. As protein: CAWSVLGGTDTQYF.

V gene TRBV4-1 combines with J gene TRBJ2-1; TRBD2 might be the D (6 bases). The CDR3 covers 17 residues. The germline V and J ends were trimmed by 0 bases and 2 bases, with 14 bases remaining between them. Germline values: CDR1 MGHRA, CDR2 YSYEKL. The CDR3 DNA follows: TGCGCCAGCAGCCAAGATGGAGAGCGGGCTACCTACAATGAGCAGTTCTTC. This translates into CASSQDGERATYNEQFF.

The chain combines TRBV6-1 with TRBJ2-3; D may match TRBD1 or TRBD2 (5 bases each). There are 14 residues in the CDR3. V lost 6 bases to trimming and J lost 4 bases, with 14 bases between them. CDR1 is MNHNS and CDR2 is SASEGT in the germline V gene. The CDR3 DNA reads TGTGCCAGCAGGGTCAGGGAGTCGGCAGATACGCAGTATTTT. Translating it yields CASRVRESADTQYF.

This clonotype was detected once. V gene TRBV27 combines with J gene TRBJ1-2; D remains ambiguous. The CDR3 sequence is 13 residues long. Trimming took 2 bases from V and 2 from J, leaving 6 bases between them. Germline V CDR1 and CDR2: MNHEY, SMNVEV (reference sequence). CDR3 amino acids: CASSLASNYGYTF. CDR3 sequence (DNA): TGTGCCAGCAGTTTAGCCAGCAACTATGGCTACACCTTC.

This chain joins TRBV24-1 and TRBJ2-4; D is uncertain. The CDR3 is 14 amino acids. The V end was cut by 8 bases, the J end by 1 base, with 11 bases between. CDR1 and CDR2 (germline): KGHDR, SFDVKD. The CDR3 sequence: CATTAHIAKNIQYF. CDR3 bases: TGTGCCACCACTGCCCACATTGCCAAAAACATTCAGTACTTC.